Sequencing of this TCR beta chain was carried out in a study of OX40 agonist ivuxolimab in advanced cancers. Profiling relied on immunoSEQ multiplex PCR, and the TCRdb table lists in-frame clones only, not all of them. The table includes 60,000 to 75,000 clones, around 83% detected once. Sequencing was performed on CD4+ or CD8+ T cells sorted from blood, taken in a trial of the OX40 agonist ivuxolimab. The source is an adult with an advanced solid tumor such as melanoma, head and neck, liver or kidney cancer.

The CDR3: CTIIGGESLAGYTF. CDR3 sequence (DNA): TGTACCATAATTGGAGGGGAGTCTCTTGCTGGCTACACCTTC. The chain employs TRBV6-1 and TRBJ1-2; possible D gene TRBD1, 5 bases. The CDR3 contains 14 residues. Germline loops: CDR1 MNHNS, CDR2 SASEGT.